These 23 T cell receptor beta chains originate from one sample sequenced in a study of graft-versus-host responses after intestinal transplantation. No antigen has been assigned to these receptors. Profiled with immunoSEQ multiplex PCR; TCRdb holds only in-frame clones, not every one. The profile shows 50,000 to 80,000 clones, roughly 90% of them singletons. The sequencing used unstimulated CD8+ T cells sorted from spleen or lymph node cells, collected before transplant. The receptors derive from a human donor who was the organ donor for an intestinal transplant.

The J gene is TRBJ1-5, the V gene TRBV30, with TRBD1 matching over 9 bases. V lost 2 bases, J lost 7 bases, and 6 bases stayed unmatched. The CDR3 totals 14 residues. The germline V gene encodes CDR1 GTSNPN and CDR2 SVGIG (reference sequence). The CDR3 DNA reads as TGTGCCTGGAGTCCGGGACAGGGTTCCCAGCCCCAGCATTTT. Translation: CAWSPGQGSQPQHF.

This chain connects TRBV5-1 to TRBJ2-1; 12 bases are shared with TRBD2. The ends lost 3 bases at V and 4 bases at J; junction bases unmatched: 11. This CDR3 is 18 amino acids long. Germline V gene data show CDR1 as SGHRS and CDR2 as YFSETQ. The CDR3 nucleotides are TGCGCCAGCAGCTCTGGACTAGCGGGATACCTCAGTTACAATGAGCAGTTCTTC. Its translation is CASSSGLAGYLSYNEQFF.

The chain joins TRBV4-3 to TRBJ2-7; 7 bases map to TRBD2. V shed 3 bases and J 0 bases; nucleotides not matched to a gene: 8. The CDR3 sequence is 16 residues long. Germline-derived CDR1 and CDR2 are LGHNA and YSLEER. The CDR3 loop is CASSQGVGGSSYEQYF. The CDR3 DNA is TGCGCCAGCAGCCAGGGGGTTGGCGGGAGCTCCTACGAGCAGTACTTC.

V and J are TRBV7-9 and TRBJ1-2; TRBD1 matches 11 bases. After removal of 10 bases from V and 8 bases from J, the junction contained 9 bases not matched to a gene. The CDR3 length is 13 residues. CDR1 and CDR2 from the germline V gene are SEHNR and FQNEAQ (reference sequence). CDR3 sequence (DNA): TGTGCCAACGAGCGGGGACAGGGGGACGGCTACACCTTC. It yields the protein CANERGQGDGYTF.

CDR3 sequence: CASRGAAGQWGYTF. In DNA, the CDR3 is TGTGCCAGCAGGGGGGCGGCAGGACAATGGGGCTACACCTTC. The chain couples TRBV27 to TRBJ1-2; TRBD1 might be the D (6 bases). The V end lost 6 bases, the J end lost 8 bases, and 19 bases lay between the germline ends. Germline-derived CDR1 and CDR2 are MNHEY and SMNVEV (reference sequence). The CDR3 is 14 residues long.

The CDR3 loop reads CASSPQGAQPQHF. The DNA of the CDR3 is TGTGCCAGCAGTCCACAGGGGGCCCAGCCCCAGCATTTT. The rearrangement joins TRBV11-2 to TRBJ1-5; 9 bases match TRBD1. This CDR3 spans 13 amino acids. J was trimmed by 7 bases and V by 6 bases; bases with no gene match: 4. Per the germline V gene, CDR1 is SGHAT and CDR2 is FQNNGV.

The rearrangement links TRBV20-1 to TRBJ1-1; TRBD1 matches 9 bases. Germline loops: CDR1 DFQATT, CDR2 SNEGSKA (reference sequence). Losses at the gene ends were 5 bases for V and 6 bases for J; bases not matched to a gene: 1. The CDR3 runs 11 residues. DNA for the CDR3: TGCAGTGCTCGACAGGGGGCTGAAGCTTTCTTT. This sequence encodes CSARQGAEAFF.

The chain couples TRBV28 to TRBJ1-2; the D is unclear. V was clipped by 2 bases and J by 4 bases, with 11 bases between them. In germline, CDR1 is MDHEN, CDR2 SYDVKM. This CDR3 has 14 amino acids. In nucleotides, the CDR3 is TGTGCCAGCAGTTTAAACCCGGAGGCCTATGGCTACACCTTC. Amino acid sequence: CASSLNPEAYGYTF.

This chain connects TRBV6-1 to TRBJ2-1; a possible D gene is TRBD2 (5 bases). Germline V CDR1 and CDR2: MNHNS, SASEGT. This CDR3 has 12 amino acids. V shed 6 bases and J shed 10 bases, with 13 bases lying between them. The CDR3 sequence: CASSGYTREQFF. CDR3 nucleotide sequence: TGTGCCAGCAGCGGATACACTAGGGAGCAGTTCTTC.

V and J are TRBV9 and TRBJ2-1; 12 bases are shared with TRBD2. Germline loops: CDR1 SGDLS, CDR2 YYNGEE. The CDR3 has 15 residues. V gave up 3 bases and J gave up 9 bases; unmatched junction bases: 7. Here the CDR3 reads CASSAPSGRAGEQFF. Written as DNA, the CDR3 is TGTGCCAGCAGCGCCCCTAGCGGGAGGGCGGGTGAGCAGTTCTTC.

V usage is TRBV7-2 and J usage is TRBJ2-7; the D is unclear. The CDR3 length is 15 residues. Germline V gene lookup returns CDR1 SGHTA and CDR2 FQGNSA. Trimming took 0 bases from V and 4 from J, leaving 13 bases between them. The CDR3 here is CASSLAGGAGYEQYF. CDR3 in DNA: TGTGCCAGCAGCTTAGCTGGCGGAGCCGGGTACGAGCAGTACTTC.

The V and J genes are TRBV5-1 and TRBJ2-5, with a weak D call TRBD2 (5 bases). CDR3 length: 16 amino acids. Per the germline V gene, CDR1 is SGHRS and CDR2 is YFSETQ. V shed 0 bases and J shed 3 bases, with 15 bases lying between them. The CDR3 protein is CASSLGEASTKETQYF. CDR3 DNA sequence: TGCGCCAGCAGCTTGGGCGAGGCTAGCACTAAAGAGACCCAGTACTTC.

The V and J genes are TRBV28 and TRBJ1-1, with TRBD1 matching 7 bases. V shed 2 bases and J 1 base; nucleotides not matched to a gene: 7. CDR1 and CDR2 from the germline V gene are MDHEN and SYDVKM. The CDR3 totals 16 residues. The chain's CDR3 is CASSLRTGYQNTEAFF. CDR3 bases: TGTGCCAGCAGTTTACGGACAGGCTACCAGAACACTGAAGCTTTCTTT.

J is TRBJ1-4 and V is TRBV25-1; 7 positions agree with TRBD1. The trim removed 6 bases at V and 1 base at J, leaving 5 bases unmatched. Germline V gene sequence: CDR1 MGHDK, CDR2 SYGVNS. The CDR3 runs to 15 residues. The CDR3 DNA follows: TGTGCCAGCAGCGCCACAGGGGTAACTAATGAAAAACTGTTTTTT. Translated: CASSATGVTNEKLFF.

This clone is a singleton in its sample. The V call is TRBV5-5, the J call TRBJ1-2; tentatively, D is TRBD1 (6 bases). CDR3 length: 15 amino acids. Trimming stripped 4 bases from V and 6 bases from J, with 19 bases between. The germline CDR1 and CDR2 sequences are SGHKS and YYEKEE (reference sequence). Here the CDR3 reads CASSPSGGRGDGYTF. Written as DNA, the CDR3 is TGTGCCAGCAGCCCCTCCGGGGGGCGAGGGGATGGCTACACCTTC.

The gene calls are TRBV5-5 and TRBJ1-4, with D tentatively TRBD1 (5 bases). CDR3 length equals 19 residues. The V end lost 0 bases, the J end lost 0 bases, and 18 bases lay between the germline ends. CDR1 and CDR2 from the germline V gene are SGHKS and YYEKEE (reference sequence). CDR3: CASSLVFPLGGATNEKLFF. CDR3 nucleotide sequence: TGTGCCAGCAGCTTGGTATTTCCCCTCGGAGGGGCAACTAATGAAAAACTGTTTTTT.

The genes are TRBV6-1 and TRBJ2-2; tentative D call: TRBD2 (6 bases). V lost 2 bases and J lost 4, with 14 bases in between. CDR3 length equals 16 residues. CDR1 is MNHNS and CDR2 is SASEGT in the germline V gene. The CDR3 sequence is CASSEIVGGSTGELFF. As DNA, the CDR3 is TGTGCCAGCAGTGAAATTGTGGGAGGTAGCACCGGGGAGCTGTTTTTT.

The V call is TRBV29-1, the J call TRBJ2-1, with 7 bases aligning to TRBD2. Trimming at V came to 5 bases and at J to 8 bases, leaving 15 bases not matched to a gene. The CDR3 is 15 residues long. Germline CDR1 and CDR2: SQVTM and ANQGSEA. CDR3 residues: CSVPFRGRANHEQFF. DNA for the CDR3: TGCAGCGTTCCATTCAGAGGGAGGGCCAACCATGAGCAGTTCTTC.

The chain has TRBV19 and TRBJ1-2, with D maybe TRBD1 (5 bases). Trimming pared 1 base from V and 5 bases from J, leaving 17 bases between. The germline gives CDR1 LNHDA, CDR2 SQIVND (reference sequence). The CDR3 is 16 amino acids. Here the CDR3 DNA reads TGTGCCAGTAGTATAGTTCGGGCAGGGCAGCGTTATGGCTACACCTTC. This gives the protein CASSIVRAGQRYGYTF. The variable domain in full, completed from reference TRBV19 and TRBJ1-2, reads DGGITQSPKYLFRKEGQNVTLSCEQNLNHDAMYWYRQDPGQGLRLIYYSQIVNDFQKGDIAEGYSVSREKKESFPLTVTSAQKNPTAFYLCASSIVRAGQRYGYTFGSGTRLTVV.

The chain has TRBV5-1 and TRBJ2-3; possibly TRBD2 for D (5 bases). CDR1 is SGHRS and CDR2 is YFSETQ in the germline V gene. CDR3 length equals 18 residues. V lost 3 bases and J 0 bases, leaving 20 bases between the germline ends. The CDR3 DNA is TGCGCCAGCAGCTGGGCGCTGGACGGGCGGAGGAGCACAGATACGCAGTATTTT. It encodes CASSWALDGRRSTDTQYF. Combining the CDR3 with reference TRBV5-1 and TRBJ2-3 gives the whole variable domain KAGVTQTPRYLIKTRGQQVTLSCSPISGHRSVSWYQQTPGQGLQFLFEYFSETQRNKGNFPGRFSGRQFSNSRSEMNVSTLELGDSALYLCASSWALDGRRSTDTQYFGPGTRLTVL.

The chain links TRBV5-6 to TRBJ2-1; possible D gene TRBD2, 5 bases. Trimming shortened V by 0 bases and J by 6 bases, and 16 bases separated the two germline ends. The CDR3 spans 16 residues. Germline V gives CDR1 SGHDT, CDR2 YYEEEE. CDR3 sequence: CASSLGTGMHFNEQFF. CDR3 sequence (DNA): TGTGCCAGCAGCTTGGGAACGGGAATGCATTTCAATGAGCAGTTCTTC.

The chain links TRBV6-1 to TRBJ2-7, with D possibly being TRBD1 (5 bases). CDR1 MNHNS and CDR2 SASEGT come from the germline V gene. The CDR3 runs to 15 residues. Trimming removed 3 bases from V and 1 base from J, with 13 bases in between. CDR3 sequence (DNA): TGTGCCAGCAGTGATTGGTGGCAGGGTTCCTACGAGCAGTACTTC. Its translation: CASSDWWQGSYEQYF.

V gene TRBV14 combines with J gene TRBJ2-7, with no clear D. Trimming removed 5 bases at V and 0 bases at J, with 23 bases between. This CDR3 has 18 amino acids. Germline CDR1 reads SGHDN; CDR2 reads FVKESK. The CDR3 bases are TGTGCCAGCAGCAAAACCGGTACCACCTCTGTTGGCTCCTACGAGCAGTACTTC. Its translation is CASSKTGTTSVGSYEQYF.